The 14 T cell receptor beta chains reported below all come from one sample, sequenced in a study of spatial heterogeneity in lung cancer. MiXCR, applied by TCRdb to the 5' RACE reads, yields one record per CDR3 protein. The repertoire consists of roughly 48,000 distinct CDR3 sequences, with approximately 5% occurring once and the leading ten covering more than 9.5%. Time point specified: sample taken at primary tumor resection. The sequenced material consisted of unsorted whole RNA from tumor, nontumor lung or frozen PBMC. Here the sequenced sample was PBMCs, taken at surgery. The receptors shown here come from a male donor with early-stage non-small cell lung cancer.

This clonotype was picked up many times. The genes are TRBV3-1 and TRBJ2-5; D remains unclear. The V end was cut by 2 bases, the J end by 1 base, with 2 bases between. The length of the CDR3 is 12 residues. CDR1 and CDR2 from the germline V gene are LGHDT and YNNKEL (reference sequence). The CDR3 nucleotides read TGTGCCAGCAGCCAAACCCAAGAGACCCAGTACTTC. Residues: CASSQTQETQYF.

This clonotype was counted ten times or more. The chain recombines TRBV4-2 with TRBJ2-1, with TRBD2 matching over 7 bases. Trimming took 3 bases from V and 2 from J; bases not matched to a gene: 7. CDR3 length: 16 residues. Germline-derived CDR1 and CDR2 are LGHNA and YNFKEQ. The CDR3 region is CASSHRSGSTYNEQFF. The CDR3 DNA is TGTGCCAGCAGCCACCGTAGCGGGTCCACCTACAATGAGCAGTTCTTC.

The chain combines TRBV7-9 with TRBJ1-2; TRBD1 matches 10 bases. Looked up from germline, CDR1 is SEHNR and CDR2 is FQNEAQ (reference sequence). V shed 6 bases, J shed 8 bases, and the junction held 6 bases outside the gene matches. The CDR3 has 13 residues. The CDR3 nucleotides read TGTGCCAGCAGTTCCGGGACAGGGGACGGCTACACCTTC. Protein: CASSSGTGDGYTF.

The V and J genes are TRBV27 and TRBJ2-1; D gene uncertain. V gave up 6 bases and J gave up 7 bases, with 7 bases separating them. The CDR3 consists of 11 residues. The germline gives CDR1 MNHEY, CDR2 SMNVEV (reference sequence). The CDR3 spells CASRTVNEQFF. As DNA, the CDR3 is TGTGCCAGCAGGACCGTTAATGAGCAGTTCTTC.

This clonotype was counted at least ten times. The chain links TRBV7-7 to TRBJ2-1; 15 positions match TRBD2. CDR1 is SSHAT and CDR2 is FNYEAQ in the germline V gene (reference sequence). The J segment lost 5 bases and the V segment lost 1 base, leaving 9 bases of the junction unmatched. The CDR3 sequence is 19 residues long. This chain's CDR3 is CASSLGIRTSGRVNNEQFF. The DNA of the CDR3 is TGTGCCAGCAGCTTAGGCATAAGGACTAGCGGGAGGGTTAACAATGAGCAGTTCTTC.

This clonotype was counted many times. V usage is TRBV4-2 and J usage is TRBJ2-5; D is possibly TRBD1 or TRBD2 (5 bases each). Between the trimmed V and J ends, which lost 8 bases and 2 bases, there was a span of 12 bases. Germline CDR1 is LGHNA and CDR2 is YNFKEQ. CDR3 length: 13 residues. CDR3 sequence (DNA): TGTGCCAGCCGGGACCGGATGCAAGAGACCCAGTACTTC. It codes for CASRDRMQETQYF.

This clonotype has a count of ten or more. In DNA, the CDR3 is TGCAGTGCTAGGTGGGACAGGGCCCTCGGAGACAAAAACATTCAGTACTTC. Translated, it gives CSARWDRALGDKNIQYF. This chain connects TRBV20-1 to TRBJ2-4; 9 positions agree with TRBD1. Germline values: CDR1 DFQATT, CDR2 SNEGSKA (reference sequence). The junction had 12 bases not matched to a gene; V was cut back by 3 bases and J by 3 bases. The CDR3 is made up of 17 amino acids.

The genes are TRBV6-5 and TRBJ2-5, with 8 bases that match TRBD2. Trimming took 5 bases from V and 3 from J; bases not matched to a gene: 8. CDR3 length: 15 residues. CDR1 MNHEY and CDR2 SVGAGI come from the germline V gene. The CDR3 region has the DNA TGTGCCAGCAGTAATAGACTAGCGTCTGAAGAGACCCAGTACTTC. This translates into CASSNRLASEETQYF.

In this sample, this clonotype turned up many times. The chain recombines TRBV7-9 with TRBJ2-5, with D maybe TRBD1 (5 bases). The CDR3 consists of 15 residues. V was shortened by 5 bases and J by 3 bases, with 16 bases between the two germline ends. Germline CDR1 is SEHNR and CDR2 is FQNEAQ (reference sequence). CDR3 DNA sequence: TGTGCCAGCAGCCAAGATATGACAGTTGAAGAGACCCAGTACTTC. It translates to CASSQDMTVEETQYF.

The sample holds many counts of this clonotype. The rearrangement links TRBV12-3 or TRBV12-4 to TRBJ1-5; D call uncertain. The CDR3 consists of 15 residues. Trimming shortened V by 1 base and J by 0 bases, and 7 bases separated the two germline ends. Written as DNA, the CDR3 is TGTGCCAGCAGTTTAGGAGCAGTTAGCAATCAGCCCCAGCATTTT. Translated: CASSLGAVSNQPQHF.

This clonotype came up many times. The chain uses TRBV29-1 and TRBJ1-1; D is unclear. Germline V CDR1 and CDR2: SQVTM, ANQGSEA. Trimming cost V 4 bases and J 5 bases, with 5 bases left between them. The CDR3 has 10 amino acids. The CDR3 here is CSVVSTEAFF. In nucleotides, the CDR3 is TGCAGCGTTGTGTCTACTGAAGCTTTCTTT.

There are many counts of this clonotype. The rearrangement links TRBV20-1 to TRBJ1-5; D might be TRBD1 (6 bases). Germline V gene data show CDR1 as DFQATT and CDR2 as SNEGSKA (reference sequence). V shed 3 bases and J shed 7 bases, with 13 bases lying between them. The CDR3 is made up of 13 amino acids. This CDR3 reads CSASFVRGQPQHF. CDR3 DNA: TGCAGTGCTAGTTTCGTCAGGGGCCAGCCCCAGCATTTT.

This clonotype showed up just a few times. The rearrangement links TRBV24-1 to TRBJ2-1; TRBD2 agrees at 14 bases. The CDR3 consists of 17 residues. The germline V gene encodes CDR1 KGHDR and CDR2 SFDVKD. V lost 2 bases, J lost 5 bases, and 4 bases stayed unmatched. The CDR3 sequence is CATSDSRLAGGNNEQFF. CDR3 in DNA: TGTGCCACCAGTGATTCCCGACTAGCGGGAGGGAACAATGAGCAGTTCTTC.

Many counts were recorded for this clonotype. The CDR3 spells CASSLAPGPPREPQHF. CDR3 DNA sequence: TGTGCCAGCAGCTTAGCGCCGGGACCGCCAAGGGAGCCCCAGCATTTT. The chain is built from TRBV7-6 and TRBJ1-5; tentatively, D is TRBD1 (5 bases). The CDR3 covers 16 residues. CDR1 SGHVS and CDR2 FNYEAQ come from the germline V gene. The germline V and J ends were trimmed by 0 bases and 8 bases, with 17 bases remaining between them.